One sample yielded the 8 T cell receptor beta chains listed below, sequenced in a study of regulatory T cells in long-lasting Graves disease. Both iRepertoire HTBI primers and Arm-PCR of CDR3 regions were used to build the TCR beta libraries. TCRdb reprocessed the multiplex PCR reads via MiXCR and lists one record per CDR3 protein. Of hundreds of thousands of distinct CDR3 sequences listed, around a fifth were seen once; the top ten hold roughly an eighth. Indicated time point: persistent/refractory GD, antithyroid drugs over 5 years with positive TRAb. Generation of the TCR library employed RNA extracted from PBMCs. This specimen was peripheral blood mononuclear cells (PBMCs), taken when the disease was refractory, from a patient treated with antithyroid drugs. The source of these receptors is a female donor with Graves disease.

The chain has TRBV19 and TRBJ2-1; D may be TRBD1 (6 bases). The V gene lost 3 bases and the J gene lost 9 bases, with 9 bases spanning the gap. This CDR3 spans 12 amino acids. The germline V gene encodes CDR1 LNHDA and CDR2 SQIVND (reference sequence). The CDR3 sequence is CASSMLGGEQFF. The CDR3, as DNA: TGTGCCAGTAGTATGCTAGGGGGTGAGCAGTTCTTC.

This clonotype has just a few counts. The J gene is TRBJ1-2, the V gene TRBV30, with D uncertain. Per the germline V gene, CDR1 is GTSNPN and CDR2 is SVGIG (reference sequence). Trimming took off 1 base at V and 4 bases at J, with 13 bases between the two ends. The CDR3 runs to 14 residues. CDR3 nucleotide sequence: TGTGCCTGGAGTGATGGACTCGGATCCTATGGCTACACCTTC. Translating gives CAWSDGLGSYGYTF.

This clonotype was counted many times. The V gene is TRBV28, the J gene TRBJ2-4, with a weak D call TRBD1 (6 bases). Germline loops: CDR1 MDHEN, CDR2 SYDVKM. Trimming took off 6 bases at V and 0 bases at J, with 15 bases between the two ends. The CDR3 loop spans 16 amino acids. The CDR3 region is CASREGQTLAKNIQYF. For the CDR3, the DNA is TGTGCCAGCAGGGAAGGACAGACCCTAGCCAAAAACATTCAGTACTTC.

Turning to this clonotype: A much larger clone sits a single nucleotide away, making a read error possible. The chain combines TRBV6-6 with TRBJ1-2, with 7 bases that match TRBD1. The CDR3 is 16 amino acids. From germline, CDR1 is MNHNY and CDR2 SVGAGI (reference sequence). Written as DNA, the CDR3 is TGTGCCGGCAGTTACTCGTCTACAGGGGACAACTATGGCTACACCTTC. Amino acid sequence: CAGSYSSTGDNYGYTF.

In its sample, this clonotype was seen many times. The V call is TRBV7-8, the J call TRBJ2-5; D is perhaps TRBD2 (6 bases). From germline, CDR1 is SGHVS and CDR2 FQNEAQ. The CDR3 is made up of 14 amino acids. Between the trimmed V and J ends, which lost 5 bases and 5 bases, there was a span of 15 bases. The chain's CDR3 is CASSLREVSETQYF. Here the CDR3 DNA reads TGTGCCAGCAGCCTCAGGGAGGTATCCGAGACCCAGTACTTC.

This clonotype has at least ten counts. V and J are TRBV2 and TRBJ2-7, with 7 positions matching TRBD2. The V and J ends lost 5 bases and 3 bases, in that order; junction bases with no gene match: 7. This CDR3 is built from 14 residues. Germline V lookup: CDR1 SNHLY, CDR2 FYNNEI. CDR3 sequence (DNA): TGTGCCAGCAGTCCCAGGACTAGTAACTACGAGCAGTACTTC. It codes for CASSPRTSNYEQYF.

The chain is built from TRBV9 and TRBJ2-2, with 10 bases matching TRBD2. The CDR3 extends over 17 amino acids. V lost 2 bases, J lost 7 bases, and 11 bases stayed unmatched. The germline V gene encodes CDR1 SGDLS and CDR2 YYNGEE. CDR3 sequence reads: CASSVQLAGMTDGELFF. DNA of the CDR3: TGTGCCAGCAGCGTGCAACTAGCGGGAATGACAGACGGGGAGCTGTTTTTT.

The genes are TRBV4-1 and TRBJ2-7; the D is unclear. The V end lost 4 bases, the J end lost 2 bases, and 15 bases lay between the germline ends. Germline assignment: CDR1 MGHRA and CDR2 YSYEKL. The CDR3 loop spans 15 amino acids. CDR3 residues: CASSRASIGAYEQYF. For the CDR3, the DNA is TGCGCCAGCAGCCGAGCCAGCATAGGCGCCTACGAGCAGTACTTC.